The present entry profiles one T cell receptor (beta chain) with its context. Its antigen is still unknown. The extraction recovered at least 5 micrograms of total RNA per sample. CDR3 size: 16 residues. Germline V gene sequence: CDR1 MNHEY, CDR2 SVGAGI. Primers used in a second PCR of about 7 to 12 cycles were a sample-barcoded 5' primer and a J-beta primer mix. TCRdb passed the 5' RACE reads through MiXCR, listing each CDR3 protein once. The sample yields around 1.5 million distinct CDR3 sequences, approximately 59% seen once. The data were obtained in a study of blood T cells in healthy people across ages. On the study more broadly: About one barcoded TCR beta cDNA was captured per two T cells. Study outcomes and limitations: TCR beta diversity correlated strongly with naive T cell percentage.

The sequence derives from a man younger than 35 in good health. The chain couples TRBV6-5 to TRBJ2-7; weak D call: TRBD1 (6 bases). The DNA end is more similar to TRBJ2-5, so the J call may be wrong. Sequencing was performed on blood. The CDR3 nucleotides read TGTGCCAGCACCCTACTTCCGGGACAAGGCCAAGAGACCCAGTACTTC. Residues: CASTLLPGQGQETQYF.